This is a list of T cell receptor beta chains from one sample in a study of T-cell reconstitution after alpha-beta-depleted transplantation in children. TCRdb redid the calling of the PCR reads with MiXCR, one entry per CDR3 protein. The sample has approximately 9,000 distinct CDR3 sequences, around 17% seen once. This specimen consisted of PBMCs, mostly from graft donor cells, obtained 60 days after TCRalphabeta/CD19-depleted stem cell transplant. These receptors all come from a girl in the first two years of life who had a stem cell transplant for combined immunodeficiency, so the T cells may come from the graft donor. The CDR3 runs from the conserved cysteine through the conserved F or W. D genes are given only for firm matches. Rows give clone size only sometimes, using once, few, many, or a class for an expanded clone.

J: TRBJ2-1
D: NA
V: TRBV27
size: many
DNA: TGTGCCAGCAGTTCTCCGGGGTACAATGAGCAGTTCTTC
CDR3: CASSSPGYNEQFF

J: TRBJ1-2
D: TRBD1
V: TRBV6-5
size: few
DNA: TGTGCCAGCAGTTACCGGGACAGGGGGCTCAACTATGGCTACACCTTC
CDR3: CASSYRDRGLNYGYTF

J: TRBJ2-2
D: TRBD2
V: TRBV6-5
size: NA
DNA: TGTGCCAGCAGCTCAAGACTAGCGGATTATAACACCGGGGAGCTGTTTTTT
CDR3: CASSSRLADYNTGELFF

J: TRBJ1-5
D: NA
V: TRBV18
size: NA
DNA: TGTGCCAGCTCACTCGCACTGAATCAGCCCCAGCATTTT
CDR3: CASSLALNQPQHF

J: TRBJ2-7
D: NA
V: TRBV20-1
size: many
DNA: TGCAGTGCTCAGCGGATGGATCCGTACGAGCAGTACTTC
CDR3: CSAQRMDPYEQYF

J: TRBJ2-7
D: TRBD1
V: TRBV6-1
size: many
DNA: TGTGCCAGCAGTTCCGGGACAGGTGAGCAGTACTTC
CDR3: CASSSGTGEQYF

J: TRBJ2-1
D: NA
V: TRBV6-4
size: many
DNA: TGTGCCAGCAGTGACTCGCCAGGGATCTACAATGAGCAGTTCTTC
CDR3: CASSDSPGIYNEQFF

J: TRBJ2-7
D: NA
V: TRBV12-3/TRBV12-4
size: many
DNA: TGTGCCAGCAGTTTCAAAGGCGGCTACGAGCAGTACTTC
CDR3: CASSFKGGYEQYF

J: TRBJ2-7
D: NA
V: TRBV10-3
size: many
DNA: TGTGCCATCAAGGTGGGGGGGGCTCGCTACGAGCAGTACTTC
CDR3: CAIKVGGARYEQYF

J: TRBJ2-7
D: TRBD2
V: TRBV20-1
size: many
DNA: TGCAGTGTTATTGGACTAGCGAGAAGCGAGCAGTACTTC
CDR3: CSVIGLARSEQYF

J: TRBJ2-3
D: NA
V: TRBV24-1
size: few
DNA: TGTGCCACCAGGGATACTACAGATACGCAGTATTTT
CDR3: CATRDTTDTQYF

J: TRBJ2-5
D: NA
V: TRBV2
size: once
DNA: TGTGCCAGCAGAAACAGGGTCCAAGAGACCCAGTACTTC
CDR3: CASRNRVQETQYF

J: TRBJ2-7
D: NA
V: TRBV7-2
size: few
DNA: TGTGCCAGCAGGTCAGTGATCTGGGCCCACGAGCAGTACTTC
CDR3: CASRSVIWAHEQYF

J: TRBJ1-1
D: NA
V: TRBV29-1
size: many
DNA: TGCAGCGTTGTTTCCTCGCGCACTGAAGCTTTCTTT
CDR3: CSVVSSRTEAFF

J: TRBJ1-5
D: NA
V: TRBV7-2
size: NA
DNA: TGTGCCAGCAGCTTAGAACCAGGGAGGAACAATCAGCCCCAGCATTTT
CDR3: CASSLEPGRNNQPQHF

J: TRBJ2-7
D: TRBD2
V: TRBV20-1
size: many
DNA: TGCAGTGCTAGAGCTGAAGCGGGGGGGTCCTACGAGCAGTACTTC
CDR3: CSARAEAGGSYEQYF

J: TRBJ2-1
D: NA
V: TRBV2
size: NA
DNA: TGTGCCAGCAGCGTAAGAGGTGGTTACCTTGGTTCCTACAATGAGCAGTTCTTC
CDR3: CASSVRGGYLGSYNEQFF